This T cell receptor beta chain stems from a study of blood T cells in healthy people across ages. Notes on the study in general: Expanded clonotype shifts may have been confounded, as the donors had an unknown CMV status.

Next came a second PCR, run for 7 to 11 cycles, which used a sample-barcoded 5' primer along with a J-beta primer mix. TCRdb processed the 5' RACE reads anew with MiXCR; each CDR3 protein has one entry. This sample has about 1 million distinct CDR3 sequences, with less than 50% found just once. Losses at the gene ends were 3 bases for V and 8 bases for J; bases not matched to a gene: 10. The CDR3 sequence is 15 residues long. The V gene's germline CDR1 is MNHNS and CDR2 SASEGT. The people who gave samples were healthy Caucasians from Russia, aged roughly 6 to 90. This clonotype has only a few counts. The antigen remains unidentified.

This TCR was recovered from a woman between 55 and 75 years old in good health. The chain carries TRBV6-1 and TRBJ2-1, with 7 nucleotides matching TRBD2. The sample consisted of blood. DNA of the CDR3: TGTGCCAGCAGTGACGGGGGGACCTTAAGGGATGAGCAGTTCTTC. It is translated as CASSDGGTLRDEQFF.